This T cell receptor beta chain was identified in a study of T cell responses to AZD1222 COVID-19 vaccine. Whole-study results and caveats: Spike was spanned by vaccine-associated CD4 TCRs, with dominance at 160-218 and 743-854.

Libraries were prepared by immunoSEQ multiplex PCR; TCRdb keeps only in-frame clonotypes and omits some of them. The sample includes about 67,000 clones, 80% to 90% of them seen just once. Turning to this clone: Its antigen remains unknown.

This CDR3 is built from 11 residues. Trimming removed 0 bases at V and 9 bases at J, with 9 bases between. CDR1 GTSNPN and CDR2 SVGIG come from the germline V gene (reference sequence). The receptor was isolated from an adult in good health. The rearrangement links TRBV30 to TRBJ2-7; D not resolved. The specimen comprised peripheral blood, sampled on day 0 of AZD1222 vaccination. The CDR3 here is CAWSVSRTQYF. The CDR3 bases are TGTGCCTGGAGTGTGTCGCGGACGCAGTACTTC.